The T cell receptor beta chain under discussion was sequenced for a study of shared clonotypes between healthy human individuals. Study results and caveats: Larger richness was generally estimated for naive than memory subsets.

Notes on this clone: Antigen: not known.

CDR3 length: 15 residues. Germline V gene sequence: CDR1 MNHEY, CDR2 SVGAGI. The V and J ends lost 6 bases and 2 bases respectively, with 16 bases between them. All participating donors were Caucasian adults from Nashville, Tennessee. Sequenced by immunoSEQ multiplex PCR; TCRdb stores in-frame clones only, minus some. The data show about 2.3 million clones, about 90% seen once. V gene TRBV6-5 combines with J gene TRBJ1-1, with D unresolved. Source material: naive CD4+ T cells from PBMCs. Sample subset: CD45RA+ positively selected. This clonotype was obtained from a man younger than 35 in good health. Some clones in this sample may be carry-over from other donors' samples. CDR3 protein: CASSRPPGANTEAFF. CDR3 DNA: TGTGCCAGCAGCCGACCCCCAGGTGCCAACACTGAAGCTTTCTTT.